Detailed here is one T cell receptor beta chain. Using immunoSEQ multiplex PCR, the repertoire was profiled, and TCRdb retains in-frame clones only, with some absent. Of 90,000 to 110,000 clones in the sample, more than 70% were seen once. This record belongs to a study of T cell responses to AZD1222 COVID-19 vaccine. This CDR3 is 16 amino acids long. V gave up 4 bases and J gave up 0 bases; unmatched junction bases: 2. Germline V CDR1 and CDR2: SGHDN, FVKESK. The sample was peripheral blood, taken 28 days after the second AZD1222 dose. The chain recombines TRBV14 with TRBJ1-6; 8 bases map to TRBD1. This clonotype was sampled from an adult who received the AZD1222 COVID-19 vaccine. The DNA of the CDR3 is TGTGCCAGCAGCCGGGACAGGAGCTCCTATAATTCACCCCTCCACTTT. Protein: CASSRDRSSYNSPLHF.